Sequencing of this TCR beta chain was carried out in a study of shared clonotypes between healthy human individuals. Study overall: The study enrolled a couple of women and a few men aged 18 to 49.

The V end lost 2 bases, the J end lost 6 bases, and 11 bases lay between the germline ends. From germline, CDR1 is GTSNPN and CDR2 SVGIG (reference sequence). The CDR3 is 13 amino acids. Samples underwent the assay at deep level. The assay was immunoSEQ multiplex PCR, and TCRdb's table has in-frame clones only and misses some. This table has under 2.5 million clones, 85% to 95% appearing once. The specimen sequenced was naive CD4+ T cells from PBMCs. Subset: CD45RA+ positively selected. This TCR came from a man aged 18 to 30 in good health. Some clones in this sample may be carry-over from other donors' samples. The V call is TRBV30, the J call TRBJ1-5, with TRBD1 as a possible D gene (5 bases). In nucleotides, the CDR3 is TGTGCCTGGAGTCGGGGGTATGGTCAGCCCCAGCATTTT. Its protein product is CAWSRGYGQPQHF. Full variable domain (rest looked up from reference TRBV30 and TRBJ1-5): SQTIHQWPATLVQPVGSPLSLECTVEGTSNPNLYWYRQAAGRGLQLLFYSVGIGQISSEVPQNLSASRPQDRQFILSSKKLLLSDSGFYLCAWSRGYGQPQHFGDGTRLSIL.